One and the same sample provided the 19 T cell receptor beta chains below, sequenced in a study of cytomegalovirus exposure and HLA in healthy donors. The PCR used 60 Vbeta and 13 Jbeta primers. Profiled with immunoSEQ multiplex PCR; TCRdb holds only in-frame clones, not every one. In the table there are over 100,000 clones, around three quarters of which are singletons. The specimen was PBMCs. The receptors come from a young woman in good health and CMV-seropositive.

A note on this clone: One junction end disagrees with the germline gene, perhaps due to a read error. The genes are TRBV7-3 and TRBJ2-1; 8 nucleotides agree with TRBD2. The CDR3 has 17 residues. The germline V gene has CDR1 SGHTA and CDR2 FQGTGA. CDR3 sequence: CVSSLTRREGLGPEQFF. For the CDR3, the DNA is TGTGTCAGCAGCTTAACTCGCCGGGAGGGCCTAGGTCCTGAGCAGTTCTTC.

The chain uses TRBV7-3 and TRBJ2-2; weak D call: TRBD2 (6 bases). Trimming took off 5 bases at V and 2 bases at J, with 9 bases between the two ends. The CDR3 loop spans 14 amino acids. CDR1 is SGHTA, CDR2 FQGTGA, per germline. The CDR3: CASSRDLNTGELFF. CDR3 in DNA: TGTGCCAGCAGCCGGGACTTAAACACCGGGGAGCTGTTTTTT.

The V and J genes are TRBV6-5 and TRBJ1-2; D is perhaps TRBD1 (6 bases). The V end was cut by 7 bases, the J end by 1 base, with 16 bases between. Germline CDR1 MNHEY, CDR2 SVGAGI. The CDR3 covers 15 residues. In DNA, the CDR3 is TGTGCCAGCACCGAACAGGGCAGACTTAACTATGGCTACACCTTC. As protein: CASTEQGRLNYGYTF.

The rearrangement joins TRBV28 to TRBJ1-1; D is possibly TRBD1 (5 bases). Germline CDR1 and CDR2: MDHEN and SYDVKM. The CDR3 runs 13 residues. The V and J ends lost 7 bases and 0 bases respectively, with 9 bases between them. CDR3 nucleotides: TGTGCCAGCACTACGACAGTGAACACTGAAGCTTTCTTT. It is translated as CASTTTVNTEAFF.

This rearrangement joins TRBV10-1 to TRBJ2-2; D remains unclear. The germline V and J ends were trimmed by 2 bases and 7 bases, with 8 bases remaining between them. CDR3 length equals 13 residues. The germline gives CDR1 WNHNN, CDR2 SYGVQD (reference sequence). The CDR3 coding sequence is TGCGCCAGCAGTGAGGACTGGCGCGGGGAGCTGTTTTTT. Protein product: CASSEDWRGELFF.

The sample holds one count of this clone. This chain connects TRBV11-2 to TRBJ1-3; possible D gene TRBD1, 5 bases. CDR3 length: 15 residues. Germline lookup yields CDR1 SGHAT and CDR2 FQNNGV. Deletions cut 6 bases from V and 0 bases from J, with 12 bases between. The CDR3 reads CASRGRTDSGNTIYF. The CDR3 DNA reads as TGTGCCAGCAGGGGGCGGACGGACTCTGGAAACACCATATATTTT.

The chain employs TRBV7-3 and TRBJ1-1; D perhaps matches TRBD1 (5 bases). V lost 5 bases and J 11 bases, leaving 18 bases between the germline ends. Germline CDR1 and CDR2: SGHTA and FQGTGA. CDR3 size: 13 residues. DNA for the CDR3: TGTGCCAGCAGCCCCTCGGGCTATGGGGGGGCTTTCTTT. Translated, it gives CASSPSGYGGAFF.

About this clone: One end of the junction is discordant with germline, which a read error may explain. At the DNA level, this CDR3 is encoded by other sequences in the same sample as well. This chain joins TRBV7-3 and TRBJ2-1; 7 bases are shared with TRBD2. Germline CDR1 SGHTA, CDR2 FQGTGA. The CDR3 has 16 residues. This CDR3 is CASSPREGPLTNGQFF. The CDR3 coding sequence is TGTGCCAGCAGCCCTAGGGAGGGCCCTCTCACTAATGGGCAGTTCTTC.

The rearrangement uses TRBV7-6 and TRBJ2-2; the match to TRBD1 covers 9 bases. Looked up from germline, CDR1 is SGHVS and CDR2 is FNYEAQ. The CDR3 has 17 amino acids. Trimming took 3 bases from V and 5 from J; bases not matched to a gene: 10. The CDR3 DNA reads as TGTGCCAGCAGCTTGGGCTACAGGGGGCGCGTAACCGGGGAGCTGTTTTTT. Residues: CASSLGYRGRVTGELFF.

Regarding this clone: Its ends do not fully match the called genes, so a read error is possible. This chain uses TRBV7-9 with TRBJ2-7; the match to TRBD2 covers 12 bases. This CDR3 has 17 residues. Per the germline V gene, CDR1 is SEHNR and CDR2 is FQNEAQ (reference sequence). The CDR3 loop is CSSSTRERTSGVLEQYF. The DNA for the CDR3 is TGTTCCAGCAGCACCCGGGAGAGGACTAGCGGGGTCCTCGAGCAGTACTTC.

The chain carries TRBV9 and TRBJ2-6, with a weak D call TRBD1 (5 bases). The germline V gene has CDR1 SGDLS and CDR2 YYNGEE. The V end lost 3 bases, the J end lost 1 base, and 8 bases lay between the germline ends. This CDR3 has 15 amino acids. CDR3 in DNA: TGTGCCAGCAGCGGAGACAGTTCTGGGGCCAACGTCCTGACTTTC. Amino acids: CASSGDSSGANVLTF.

This rearrangement joins TRBV7-9 to TRBJ1-5; 8 nucleotides agree with TRBD1. The V gene end was trimmed by 5 bases and the J gene end by 2 bases; junction bases not matched to a gene: 5. In germline, CDR1 is SEHNR, CDR2 FQNEAQ (reference sequence). The CDR3 sequence is 15 residues long. CDR3 amino acids: CASSPDRVGNQPQHF. DNA for the CDR3: TGTGCCAGCAGCCCGGACAGGGTAGGCAATCAGCCCCAGCATTTT.

The rearrangement joins TRBV4-1 to TRBJ2-7, with 11 positions matching TRBD2. The length of the CDR3 is 15 residues. The ends lost 4 bases at V and 2 bases at J; junction bases unmatched: 4. The germline CDR1 and CDR2 sequences are MGHRA and YSYEKL. The CDR3 nucleotides are TGCGCCAGCAGCCCAGGGACTAGCGGACCCTACGAGCAGTACTTC. It yields the protein CASSPGTSGPYEQYF.

Regarding this clone: An end of the junction differs from the germline gene, which may be a read error. The chain joins TRBV6-5 to TRBJ2-7; TRBD2 might be the D (5 bases). Germline V CDR1 and CDR2: MNHEY, SVGAGI. The length of the CDR3 is 13 residues. The CDR3 spells CASSHPEEGEQYF. For the CDR3, the DNA is TGTGCCAGCAGTCACCCGGAAGAGGGCGAGCAGTACTTT.

Turning to this clone: The same CDR3 is also encoded by other DNA sequences in this sample. V usage is TRBV5-1 and J usage is TRBJ2-7, with D unclear. With 0 bases removed from V and 1 base from J, the gap between germline ends came to 5 bases. Per the germline V gene, CDR1 is SGHRS and CDR2 is YFSETQ. This CDR3 spans 13 amino acids. CDR3 sequence reads: CASSLGSSYEQYF. The DNA of the CDR3 is TGCGCCAGCAGCTTGGGTTCTTCCTACGAGCAGTACTTC.

The chain combines TRBV7-3 with TRBJ2-5, with D tentatively TRBD1 (7 bases). Trimming removed 2 bases at V and 5 bases at J, with 15 bases between. Looked up from germline, CDR1 is SGHTA and CDR2 is FQGTGA. The CDR3 runs 15 residues. CDR3 sequence (DNA): TGTGCCAGCAGCTTAGAAGGAGGGGGCGGGGAGACCCAGTACTTC. This translates into CASSLEGGGGETQYF. The full variable domain, its missing parts supplied by reference TRBV7-3 and TRBJ2-5, is GAGVSQTPSNKVTEKGKYVELRCDPISGHTALYWYRQSLGQGPEFLIYFQGTGAADDSGLPNDRFFAVRPEGSVSTLKIQRTERGDSAVYLCASSLEGGGGETQYFGPGTRLLVL.

The chain uses TRBV9 and TRBJ2-1, with 7 bases identical to TRBD2. CDR1 is SGDLS and CDR2 is YYNGEE in the germline V gene. CDR3 length: 15 residues. Losses at the gene ends were 0 bases for V and 8 bases for J; bases not matched to a gene: 8. The CDR3 is CASSVDGRTRDEQFF. The CDR3 DNA is TGTGCCAGCAGCGTAGACGGGAGGACGAGGGATGAGCAGTTCTTC.

Points on this clone: Germline and junction disagree at one end, which may indicate a read error. The V and J genes are TRBV15 and TRBJ2-1; TRBD2 aligns across 8 bases. CDR1 is LNHNV and CDR2 is YYDKDF in the germline V gene (reference sequence). CDR3 length equals 18 residues. The DNA of the CDR3 is TGTGTCACCAGCAGAGATTACGTTGAGCGGGAGCTACGGAATGAGCAGTTCTTC. Encoded protein: CVTSRDYVERELRNEQFF.

This chain links TRBV2 with TRBJ1-1; D gene uncertain. CDR1 and CDR2 from the germline V gene are SNHLY and FYNNEI. The CDR3 loop spans 14 amino acids. V was trimmed by 4 bases and J by 9 bases, leaving 18 bases between them. In nucleotides, the CDR3 is TGTGCCAGCAGTGTGGAGGGAGGGCCTCCTAAAGCTTTCTTT. Its protein product is CASSVEGGPPKAFF.